A single TCR beta chain is shown here with its context. The antigen is undetermined. CD4+ T cells from unexposed donors were obtained before the COVID-19 pandemic (2011-2018). Isolation of CD4+ T cells took place after approximately 11 days in culture. The sample comes from a study of CD4 T cells in relation to SARS-CoV-2 and coronaviruses. Overall study: After roughly eleven days of antigen culture, PBMC TCR beta CDR3s were sequenced.

The repertoire was sequenced with immunoSEQ multiplex PCR; TCRdb's copy has only in-frame clones and lacks some. The sample yields 12,000 or so clones, 69% seen once. Deletions cut 4 bases from V and 0 bases from J, with 11 bases between. The CDR3 runs to 14 residues. From germline, CDR1 is SGHRS and CDR2 YFSETQ. The source material was CD4+ T cells from PBMCs, cultured in vitro. The chain combines TRBV5-1 with TRBJ2-7; D remains ambiguous. The receptor was isolated from a human donor in good health. Here the CDR3 reads CASSLRTGSYEQYF. The DNA for the CDR3 is TGCGCCAGCAGCCTTAGGACGGGCTCCTACGAGCAGTACTTC.